This TCR beta chain was profiled in a study of CD8 T cells in Susac syndrome. Trimming stripped 0 bases from V and 8 bases from J, with 17 bases between. The CDR3 is made up of 16 amino acids. CDR1 and CDR2 (germline): SGHTA, FQGNSA. Sequencing of TCR beta was carried out in blood CD8+ and CD4+ T cells. Isolation of CD8+ and CD4+ T cells was performed negatively, whereas enrichment of TEMRA cells was done by FACS. Random hexamers primed reverse transcription of about 0.5 to 1 ug RNA. TCRdb used MiXCR to reprocess the immunoSEQ multiplex PCR reads, holding one entry per CDR3 protein. The table has more than 65,000 distinct CDR3 sequences, around 93% seen once.

This clonotype was obtained from a human donor in good health. Specimen: CD8+ T cells from PBMCs. The chain carries TRBV7-2 and TRBJ2-1; possibly TRBD2 for D (6 bases). The CDR3 DNA is TGTGCCAGCAGCTTAGCGAGGAAGGTTTGGGAGGATGAGCAGTTCTTC. Translating gives CASSLARKVWEDEQFF.